This TCR beta chain derives from a study of blood T cell repertoires in COVID-19. Study as a whole: Collection of acute and convalescent COVID-19 samples took place in the United States, Italy and Spain. T cells, B-cell-depleted T cells, or PBMCs provided the cDNA or gDNA that served as material.

This CDR3 is built from 14 residues. V was shortened by 7 bases and J by 2 bases, with 13 bases between the two germline ends. Germline loops: CDR1 WNHNN, CDR2 SYGVQD (reference sequence). TCRdb keeps only in-frame clones here, not all; method: immunoSEQ multiplex PCR. Here the sample spans approximately 170,000 clones, roughly 93% being singletons. V gene TRBV10-1 combines with J gene TRBJ2-3; no clear D gene. Sequenced material: peripheral blood. This receptor was taken from a woman in her sixties with COVID-19, enrolled during active disease. CDR3 sequence: CASMRDTNTDTQYF. The CDR3 DNA reads TGCGCCAGCATGAGAGACACAAACACAGATACGCAGTATTTT.